What follows is one T cell receptor beta chain and its context. The data are from a study of blood T cell repertoires in COVID-19. Across the study: COVID-19 samples collected from the United States, Italy and Spain covered acute and convalescent phases. In each case, the material was cDNA or gDNA derived from T cells, B-cell-depleted T cells, or PBMCs.

This CDR3 has 14 residues. The germline CDR1 and CDR2 sequences are PRHDT and FYEKMQ (reference sequence). V shed 7 bases and J 4 bases; nucleotides not matched to a gene: 8. In the authors' methods: How many nucleated cells were present was estimated from reference gene primer amplification. Only in-frame clones appear in the TCRdb table, and some are missing; sequencing was by immunoSEQ multiplex PCR. For V, J and clone size, that table is used; D and trimming come from the DNA. The data show some 300,000 clones, 88% seen once. What was sequenced was PBMCs or T cells enriched from blood (not recorded which). This sequence joins TRBV13 and TRBJ2-7; 9 positions agree with TRBD2. This clonotype was obtained from a woman aged 55 to 70 in a cohort exposed to, infected with or recovered from COVID-19 (not recorded which). The CDR3 is CASTVAGEMYEQYF. The DNA of the CDR3 is TGTGCCAGCACCGTAGCGGGAGAGATGTACGAGCAGTACTTC.